Following are 28 T cell receptor beta chains from one sample sequenced in a study of T cell responses to AZD1222 COVID-19 vaccine. Assay: immunoSEQ multiplex PCR; the TCRdb copy retains only in-frame clones and omits some. The sample holds 80,000 or so clones; about 90% are singletons and the top ten take 1.5%. Sequencing used peripheral blood, obtained on day 0 of AZD1222 vaccination. The source is an adult in good health.

This clone was counted a single time. V usage is TRBV4-3 and J usage is TRBJ1-5; D is unclear. Looked up from germline, CDR1 is LGHNA and CDR2 is YSLEER. The CDR3 is 17 amino acids. V gave up 0 bases and J gave up 2 bases, with 14 bases separating them. The CDR3 reads CASSQDRAATGNQPQHF. The CDR3 DNA reads as TGCGCCAGCAGCCAAGATAGGGCAGCCACCGGCAATCAGCCCCAGCATTTT.

J is TRBJ1-6 and V is TRBV6-5; D is unclear. V gave up 2 bases and J gave up 9 bases, with 17 bases separating them. The V gene's germline CDR1 is MNHEY and CDR2 SVGAGI. The CDR3 sequence is 16 residues long. CDR3 protein: CASSYKRRAQSSPLHF. The CDR3, as DNA: TGTGCCAGCAGTTACAAGAGACGGGCCCAAAGTTCACCCCTCCACTTT.

The gene calls are TRBV18 and TRBJ1-6; D is ambiguous. The germline CDR1 and CDR2 sequences are KGHSH and LQKENI. V was clipped by 3 bases and J by 7 bases, with 10 bases between them. The CDR3 runs to 14 residues. The CDR3 region is CASSPGLENSPLHF. DNA of the CDR3: TGTGCCAGCTCACCGGGCCTCGAAAATTCACCCCTCCACTTT.

The chain employs TRBV9 and TRBJ1-1; D is possibly TRBD1 (6 bases). Deletions cut 4 bases from V and 1 base from J, with 11 bases between. CDR1 is SGDLS, CDR2 YYNGEE, per germline. The CDR3 runs 14 residues. The CDR3 DNA reads TGTGCCAGCAGCATCCAGGGGACGAACACTGAAGCTTTCTTT. It translates to CASSIQGTNTEAFF.

The chain employs TRBV5-1 and TRBJ2-5; D possibly corresponds to TRBD2 (6 bases). Germline V lookup: CDR1 SGHRS, CDR2 YFSETQ. CDR3 length: 14 amino acids. V lost 7 bases to trimming and J lost 5 bases, with 18 bases between them. DNA of the CDR3: TGCGCCAGCTCACGGGGCCCTAGCGACGAGACCCAGTACTTC. Its protein product is CASSRGPSDETQYF. Complete variable domain (other parts from reference TRBV5-1 and TRBJ2-5): KAGVTQTPRYLIKTRGQQVTLSCSPISGHRSVSWYQQTPGQGLQFLFEYFSETQRNKGNFPGRFSGRQFSNSRSEMNVSTLELGDSALYLCASSRGPSDETQYFGPGTRLLVL.

V gene TRBV5-5 combines with J gene TRBJ1-1; D uncertain. CDR1 and CDR2 from the germline V gene are SGHKS and YYEKEE (reference sequence). CDR3 length equals 13 residues. Trimming removed 0 bases at V and 1 base at J, with 4 bases between. CDR3 region: CASSLEGNTEAFF. For the CDR3, the DNA is TGTGCCAGCAGCTTGGAAGGGAACACTGAAGCTTTCTTT. Based on the CDR3 plus reference TRBV5-5 and TRBJ1-1, the full variable domain is DAGVTQSPTHLIKTRGQQVTLRCSPISGHKSVSWYQQVLGQGPQFIFQYYEKEERGRGNFPDRFSARQFPNYSSELNVNALLLGDSALYLCASSLEGNTEAFFGQGTRLTVV.

The rearrangement uses TRBV18 and TRBJ2-7; tentative D call: TRBD1 (5 bases). This CDR3 spans 12 amino acids. V lost 6 bases and J lost 3, with 9 bases in between. CDR1 and CDR2 (germline): KGHSH, LQKENI. The CDR3 DNA is TGTGCCAGCTCGCCTGACAGCTACGAGCAGTACTTC. It specifies CASSPDSYEQYF. The full variable domain, in which reference TRBV18 and TRBJ2-7 provide the parts outside the CDR3, is NAGVMQNPRHLVRRRGQEARLRCSPMKGHSHVYWYRQLPEEGLKFMVYLQKENIIDESGMPKERFSAEFPKEGPSILRIQQVVRGDSAAYFCASSPDSYEQYFGPGTRLTVT.

V gene TRBV2 combines with J gene TRBJ1-1; D is perhaps TRBD1 (5 bases). The CDR3 has 13 residues. Germline V CDR1 and CDR2: SNHLY, FYNNEI. The V gene lost 5 bases and the J gene lost 7 bases, with 14 bases spanning the gap. CDR3 region: CASSLFRGNEAFF. As DNA, the CDR3 is TGTGCCAGCAGTCTTTTTCGGGGGAATGAAGCTTTCTTT.

V and J are TRBV11-2 and TRBJ2-7, with D tentatively TRBD2 (6 bases). V was cut by 5 bases and J by 9 bases, with 20 bases left in between. The CDR3 totals 14 residues. Germline assignment: CDR1 SGHAT and CDR2 FQNNGV. CDR3 in amino acids: CASSPPLGGTGQYF. CDR3 nucleotide sequence: TGTGCCAGCAGCCCACCCCTCGGGGGTACCGGGCAGTACTTC.

This chain uses TRBV3-1 (or the pseudogene TRBV3-2) with TRBJ2-1; D is uncertain. CDR1 is LGHDT, CDR2 YNNKEL, per germline (reference sequence). This CDR3 contains 15 residues. Between the trimmed V and J ends, which lost 1 base and 4 bases, there was a span of 11 bases. The CDR3 here is CASSQGSTVYNEQFF. DNA for the CDR3: TGTGCCAGCAGCCAAGGGTCGACGGTATACAATGAGCAGTTCTTC.

The rearrangement joins TRBV6-2 or TRBV6-3 to TRBJ1-3; TRBD1 aligns across 7 bases. Germline CDR1 is MNHEY and CDR2 is SVGEGT. The length of the CDR3 is 15 residues. The V gene end was trimmed by 5 bases and the J gene end by 2 bases; junction bases not matched to a gene: 6. The CDR3 here is CASSLWDSTGNTIYF. CDR3 nucleotide sequence: TGTGCCAGCAGTCTCTGGGACAGCACTGGAAACACCATATATTTT.

The chain is built from TRBV7-9 and TRBJ1-2; 8 positions match TRBD1. In germline, CDR1 is SEHNR, CDR2 FQNEAQ (reference sequence). J lost 3 bases, V lost 5 bases, and 8 bases had no gene match. This CDR3 is 15 amino acids long. CDR3 sequence reads: CASSPNTDRDYGYTF. DNA for the CDR3: TGTGCCAGCAGCCCAAACACGGACAGGGACTATGGCTACACCTTC.

The genes are TRBV7-9 and TRBJ1-1, with unresolved D. With 1 base removed from V and 2 bases from J, the gap between germline ends came to 11 bases. Germline-derived CDR1 and CDR2 are SEHNR and FQNEAQ (reference sequence). This CDR3 has 15 residues. The CDR3 is CASSLGSWVNTEAFF. The CDR3 DNA is TGTGCCAGCAGCTTAGGAAGCTGGGTAAACACTGAAGCTTTCTTT.

This clone was detected a few times. The chain couples TRBV7-9 to TRBJ2-1; TRBD2 matches at 7 bases. V gave up 8 bases and J gave up 5 bases; unmatched junction bases: 18. The CDR3 has 17 amino acids. CDR1 is SEHNR and CDR2 is FQNEAQ in the germline V gene (reference sequence). The CDR3 DNA reads TGTGCCAGCGCTACCGGGGCAGGCGGCAGCGGGAACAATGAGCAGTTCTTC. It codes for CASATGAGGSGNNEQFF.

V and J are TRBV7-9 and TRBJ1-2; TRBD1 matches 7 bases. V lost 4 bases, J lost 3 bases, and 2 bases stayed unmatched. Germline V CDR1 and CDR2: SEHNR, FQNEAQ (reference sequence). The CDR3 totals 13 residues. The CDR3 loop reads CASSYGTDYGYTF. CDR3 sequence (DNA): TGTGCCAGCAGCTACGGGACAGACTATGGCTACACCTTC.

J is TRBJ1-1 and V is TRBV18, with 7 bases identical to TRBD1. V gave up 3 bases and J gave up 11 bases; unmatched junction bases: 9. This CDR3 contains 13 residues. Germline loops: CDR1 KGHSH, CDR2 LQKENI. The CDR3 DNA reads TGTGCCAGCTCACCGGGTTCCGACAGGGAGGCTTTCTTT. Residues: CASSPGSDREAFF.

This clone was seen only once. This sequence joins TRBV6-5 and TRBJ1-5; 9 bases match TRBD1. CDR3 size: 15 residues. Germline V CDR1 and CDR2: MNHEY, SVGAGI. With 2 bases clipped from V and 11 bases from J, the junction kept 10 bases outside the gene matches. The CDR3 is CASSYRGTGPLTQHF. The CDR3 DNA reads as TGTGCCAGCAGTTACCGGGGGACAGGGCCCTTGACCCAGCATTTT.

The rearrangement uses TRBV6-5 and TRBJ1-5, with D tentatively TRBD1 (5 bases). CDR3 length equals 15 residues. V lost 7 bases, J lost 0 bases, and 13 bases lay in between. The germline gives CDR1 MNHEY, CDR2 SVGAGI. In DNA, the CDR3 is TGTGCCAGCACCCCAGGGCTATATAGCAATCAGCCCCAGCATTTT. This codes for CASTPGLYSNQPQHF.

This chain joins TRBV2 and TRBJ1-1; 7 bases agree with TRBD1. CDR1 is SNHLY, CDR2 FYNNEI, per germline. CDR3 length equals 15 residues. The V gene end was trimmed by 2 bases and the J gene end by 6 bases; junction bases not matched to a gene: 9. CDR3 protein: CASSEYRPGGAEAFF. In DNA form, the CDR3 reads TGTGCCAGCAGTGAATATCGGCCAGGGGGGGCTGAAGCTTTCTTT. The full variable domain, completed using reference TRBV2 and TRBJ1-1, is EPEVTQTPSHQVTQMGQEVILRCVPISNHLYFYWYRQILGQKVEFLVSFYNNEISEKSEIFDDQFSVERPDGSNFTLKIRSTKLEDSAMYFCASSEYRPGGAEAFFGQGTRLTVV.

This chain links TRBV7-2 with TRBJ2-7; 11 nucleotides line up with TRBD2. CDR3 length: 14 residues. J was trimmed by 6 bases and V by 5 bases; bases with no gene match: 6. Per germline, CDR1 SGHTA and CDR2 FQGNSA. This chain's CDR3 is CASSTTSGRREQYF. As DNA, the CDR3 is TGTGCCAGCAGCACCACTAGCGGGAGACGCGAGCAGTACTTC.

The genes are TRBV7-9 and TRBJ1-1; tentatively, D is TRBD1 (6 bases). Germline assignment: CDR1 SEHNR and CDR2 FQNEAQ (reference sequence). The CDR3 spans 15 residues. V was shortened by 5 bases and J by 4 bases, with 17 bases between the two germline ends. The CDR3 protein is CASSLYREPGTEAFF. CDR3 sequence (DNA): TGTGCCAGCAGCCTCTACAGGGAACCGGGCACTGAAGCTTTCTTT.

The J gene is TRBJ1-5, the V gene TRBV3-1 (or the pseudogene TRBV3-2), with 8 bases lining up with TRBD1. From germline, CDR1 is LGHDT and CDR2 YNNKEL (reference sequence). After removal of 6 bases from V and 2 bases from J, the junction contained 3 bases not matched to a gene. The CDR3 has 14 amino acids. This chain's CDR3 is CASSLGQGNQPQHF. The CDR3 DNA reads as TGTGCCAGCAGTCTGGGACAGGGCAATCAGCCCCAGCATTTT.

This rearrangement joins TRBV2 to TRBJ2-5, with 8 positions matching TRBD1. The length of the CDR3 is 14 residues. V was clipped by 6 bases and J by 5 bases; unmatched bases: 8. CDR1 is SNHLY, CDR2 FYNNEI, per germline. Written as DNA, the CDR3 is TGTGCCAGCAGGGAGGGACAGGTCGGGGAGACCCAGTACTTC. Translated, it gives CASREGQVGETQYF.

This chain joins TRBV7-2 and TRBJ2-7; no firm D call. The CDR3 consists of 12 residues. The ends were cut back, 3 bases at V and 7 bases at J, with 10 bases in the middle. Per germline, CDR1 SGHTA and CDR2 FQGNSA. CDR3 coding DNA: TGTGCCAGCAGCTTCCACCCGCGAGAGCAGTACTTC. Amino acids: CASSFHPREQYF.

V gene TRBV7-2 combines with J gene TRBJ2-3; D not certain. V was pared by 6 bases and J by 7 bases, with 20 bases between. Germline CDR1 and CDR2: SGHTA and FQGNSA. CDR3 length: 15 amino acids. The CDR3 DNA follows: TGTGCCAGCAGTTTTGGGCCTTTCCCGTGGCATACGCAGTATTTT. Translating it yields CASSFGPFPWHTQYF.

CDR3 coding DNA: TGCGCCAGCAGCTTGGAAACCGGGGCAGGGTACGAGCAGTACTTC. This codes for CASSLETGAGYEQYF. This sequence joins TRBV5-1 and TRBJ2-7; tentatively, D is TRBD1 or TRBD2 (5 bases each). This CDR3 spans 15 amino acids. Germline V gene data show CDR1 as SGHRS and CDR2 as YFSETQ. V was pared by 0 bases and J by 4 bases, with 14 bases between.

This chain connects TRBV5-8 to TRBJ2-1; 9 bases agree with TRBD1. Trimming at V came to 4 bases and at J to 15 bases, leaving 8 bases not matched to a gene. The length of the CDR3 is 12 residues. Germline CDR1 and CDR2: SGHTS and YDEGEE. The CDR3 coding sequence is TGTGCCAGCAGCCAACGGACAGGGGTTCCGTTCTTC. It encodes CASSQRTGVPFF.

This clone was observed a few times. The genes are TRBV27 and TRBJ2-1; the match to TRBD2 covers 12 bases. Germline-derived CDR1 and CDR2 are MNHEY and SMNVEV (reference sequence). CDR3 length equals 17 residues. The trim removed 5 bases at V and 8 bases at J, leaving 13 bases unmatched. CDR3 region: CASSARLAGERSHEQFF. CDR3 bases: TGTGCCAGCAGTGCCCGACTAGCGGGAGAGAGATCCCATGAGCAGTTCTTC.